The 2 T cell receptor beta chains reported below all come from one sample, sequenced in a study of identical twins. TCRdb independently ran MiXCR on the 5' RACE reads; one entry per CDR3 protein. The repertoire holds 1.5 million to 2 million distinct CDR3 sequences, with more than 30% as singletons. The sequencing input was cord blood. The receptors derive from a newborn girl in good health.

This clonotype appeared a few times. CDR3 sequence reads: CASSPGTTSSYNEQFF. Here the CDR3 DNA reads TGTGCCAGCAGCCCCGGGACCACAAGCTCCTACAATGAGCAGTTCTTC. V gene TRBV3-1 combines with J gene TRBJ2-1, with D perhaps TRBD1 or TRBD2 (5 bases each). V was cut by 4 bases and J by 0 bases, with 13 bases left in between. CDR1 is LGHDT, CDR2 YNNKEL, per germline (reference sequence). This CDR3 has 16 residues.

The chain has TRBV20-1 and TRBJ2-7; 13 bases are a match to TRBD2. In germline, CDR1 is DFQATT, CDR2 SNEGSKA (reference sequence). The V and J ends lost 4 bases and 2 bases, in that order; junction bases with no gene match: 2. CDR3 size: 14 residues. The CDR3 nucleotides read TGCAGTGCTACAACTAGCGGGGGGGCCTACGAGCAGTACTTC. Its protein is CSATTSGGAYEQYF.